This TCR beta chain derives from a study of T-cell memory formation after mild COVID-19. Study findings and constraints: Clones that contracted from day 15 to 85 were balanced CD4/CD8, while later expanders leaned CD4+. Shrinking CD4+ clones resided mostly in CM and EM, and CD8+ ones in EMRA.

This clonotype was found a few times. Antigen unknown. The authors produced TCR alpha and TCR beta cDNA libraries with sample barcodes and UMIs by 5'RACE using constant-segment primers. Via MiXCR, TCRdb re-called the 5' RACE reads, giving one row per CDR3 protein. The table records 40,000 to 45,000 distinct CDR3 sequences, roughly 9.8% of them present only once. The CDR3 is 13 residues long. Trimming took 8 bases from V and 9 from J, leaving 19 bases between them. The sequenced material came from PBMCs or a T cell subset sorted from them (not recorded which). The chain employs TRBV12-3 or TRBV12-4 and TRBJ1-1; TRBD1 might be the D (5 bases). The sequence came from an adult woman who had mild COVID-19 (a few samples of this study predate the infection). Cell type and time point are not known. This chain's CDR3 is CASGRGGGAKAFF. The DNA for the CDR3 is TGTGCCAGCGGCCGCGGGGGAGGGGCCAAAGCTTTCTTT.